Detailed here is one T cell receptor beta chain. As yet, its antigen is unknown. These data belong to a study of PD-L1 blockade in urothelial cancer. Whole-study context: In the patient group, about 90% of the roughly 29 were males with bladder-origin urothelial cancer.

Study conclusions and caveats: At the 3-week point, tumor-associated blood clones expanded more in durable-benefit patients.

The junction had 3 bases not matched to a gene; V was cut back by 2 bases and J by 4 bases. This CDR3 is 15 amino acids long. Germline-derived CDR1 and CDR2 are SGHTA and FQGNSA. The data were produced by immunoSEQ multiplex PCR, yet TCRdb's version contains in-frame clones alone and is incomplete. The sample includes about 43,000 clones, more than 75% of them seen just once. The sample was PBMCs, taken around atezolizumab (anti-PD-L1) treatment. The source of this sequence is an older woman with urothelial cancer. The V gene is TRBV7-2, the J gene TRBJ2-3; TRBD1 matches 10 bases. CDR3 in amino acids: CASSLIGQGADTQYF. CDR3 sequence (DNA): TGTGCCAGCAGCTTAATAGGACAGGGGGCAGATACGCAGTATTTT.